This T cell receptor (beta chain) comes out of a study of immune cell composition in non-small cell lung cancer. TCRdb's copy holds only in-frame clones and misses some; the assay was immunoSEQ multiplex PCR. The sample records 5,000 or so clones, approximately 85% being singletons. About this clone: Its target is unknown.

Findings and caveats of the study: Roughly 75% of squamous and 25% to 35% of adenocarcinoma cases had tumour-associated clones >0.5%. No significant correlation existed between pack-years smoked and tumour clonality.

Germline CDR1 reads MNHEY; CDR2 reads SVGAGI. V lost 6 bases and J lost 7, with 13 bases in between. There are 14 residues in the CDR3. The sequencing sample was made of lung tumor tissue. The TCR comes from a human donor with non-small cell lung cancer. The chain recombines TRBV6-5 with TRBJ1-6, with D possibly matching TRBD1 (5 bases). The CDR3 DNA reads TGTGCCAGCAGCCCGGGACTGCGAAATTCACCCCTCCACTTT. Protein sequence: CASSPGLRNSPLHF.